The clone carrying this T cell receptor (beta chain) was counted at least ten times. The target antigen is unknown. This record belongs to a study of T cells in Graves' hyperthyroidism and ophthalmopathy. Across the study: The initial diagnosis was the point when peripheral blood was collected, ahead of any treatment.

Per germline, CDR1 SEHNR and CDR2 FQNEAQ (reference sequence). V shed 5 bases and J shed 6 bases, with 16 bases lying between them. The CDR3 sequence is 15 residues long. The TCR beta CDR3 regions underwent amplification using RNA transcripts as the source. TCR CDR3 underwent first-round RT-PCR with the HTBI primer set. TCRdb independently ran MiXCR on the multiplex PCR reads; one entry per CDR3 protein. The sample gives 400,000 or so distinct CDR3 sequences, over 11% of which show up once; around 28% is in the top ten. Points from the study as a whole: Within blood appeared most thyroid clonotypes that had expanded above 0.001.

The chain recombines TRBV7-9 with TRBJ2-2; D possibly corresponds to TRBD1 (6 bases). The sequencing sample was made of blood. This clonotype originated in a man aged 50-60 years with Graves' ophthalmopathy. For the CDR3, the DNA is TGTGCCAGCAGCCTACAGGGTACTGTGTCCGGGGAGCTGTTTTTT. Translating gives CASSLQGTVSGELFF.